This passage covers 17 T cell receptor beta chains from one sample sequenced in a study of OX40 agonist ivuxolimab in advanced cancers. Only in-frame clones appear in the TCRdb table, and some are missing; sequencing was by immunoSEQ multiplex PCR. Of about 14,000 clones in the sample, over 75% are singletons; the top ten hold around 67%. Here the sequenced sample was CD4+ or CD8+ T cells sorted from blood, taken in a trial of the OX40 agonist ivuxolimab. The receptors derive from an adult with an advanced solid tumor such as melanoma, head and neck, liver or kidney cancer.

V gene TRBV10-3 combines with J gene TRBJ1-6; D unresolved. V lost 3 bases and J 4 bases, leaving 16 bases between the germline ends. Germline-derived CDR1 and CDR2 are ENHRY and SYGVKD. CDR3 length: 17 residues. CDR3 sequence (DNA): TGTGCCATCAGTGATGTGGGCGAAATGGGATATAATTCACCCCTCCACTTT. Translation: CAISDVGEMGYNSPLHF.

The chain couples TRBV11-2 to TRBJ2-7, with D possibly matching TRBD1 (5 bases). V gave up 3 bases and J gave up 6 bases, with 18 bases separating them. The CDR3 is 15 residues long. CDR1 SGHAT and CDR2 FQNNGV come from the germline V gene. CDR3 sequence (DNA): TGTGCCAGCAGCTTTAGGGGTGGAAGGGCCGCCGAGCAGTACTTC. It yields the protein CASSFRGGRAAEQYF.

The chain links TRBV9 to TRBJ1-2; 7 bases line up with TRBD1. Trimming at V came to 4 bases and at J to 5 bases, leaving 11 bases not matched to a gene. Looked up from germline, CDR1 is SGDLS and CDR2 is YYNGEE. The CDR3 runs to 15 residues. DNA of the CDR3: TGTGCCAGCAGCCCGGGGACAGATAAAGGGTATGGCTACACCTTC. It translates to CASSPGTDKGYGYTF. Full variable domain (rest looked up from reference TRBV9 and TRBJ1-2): DSGVTQTPKHLITATGQRVTLRCSPRSGDLSVYWYQQSLDQGLQFLIQYYNGEERAKGNILERFSAQQFPDLHSELNLSSLELGDSALYFCASSPGTDKGYGYTFGSGTRLTVV.

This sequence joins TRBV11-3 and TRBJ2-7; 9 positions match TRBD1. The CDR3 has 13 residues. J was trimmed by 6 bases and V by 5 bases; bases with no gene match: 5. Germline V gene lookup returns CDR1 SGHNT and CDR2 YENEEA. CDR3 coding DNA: TGTGCCAGCAGCGACAGACAGGGGGTCGAGCAGTACTTC. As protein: CASSDRQGVEQYF.

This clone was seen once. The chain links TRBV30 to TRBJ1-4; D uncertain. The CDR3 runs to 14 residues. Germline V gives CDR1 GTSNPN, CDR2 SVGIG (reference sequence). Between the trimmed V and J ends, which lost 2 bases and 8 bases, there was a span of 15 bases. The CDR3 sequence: CAWSNGIGKEKLFF. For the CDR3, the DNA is TGTGCCTGGAGTAATGGGATCGGGAAGGAAAAACTGTTTTTT.

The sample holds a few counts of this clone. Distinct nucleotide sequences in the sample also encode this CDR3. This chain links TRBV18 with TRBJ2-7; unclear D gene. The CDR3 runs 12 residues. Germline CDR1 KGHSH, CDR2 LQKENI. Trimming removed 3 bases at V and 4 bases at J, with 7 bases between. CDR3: CASSPEGYEQYF. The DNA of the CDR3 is TGTGCCAGCTCACCGGAAGGGTACGAGCAGTACTTC.

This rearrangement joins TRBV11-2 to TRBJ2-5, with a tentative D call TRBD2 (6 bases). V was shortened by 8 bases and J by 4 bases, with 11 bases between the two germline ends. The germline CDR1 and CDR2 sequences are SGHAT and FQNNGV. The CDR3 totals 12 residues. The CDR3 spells CASSREAETQYF. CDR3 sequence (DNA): TGTGCCAGCTCCAGGGAGGCAGAGACCCAGTACTTC.

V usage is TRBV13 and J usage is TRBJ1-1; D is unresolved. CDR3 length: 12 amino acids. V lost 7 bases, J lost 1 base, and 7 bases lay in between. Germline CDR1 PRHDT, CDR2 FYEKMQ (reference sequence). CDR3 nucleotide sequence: TGTGCCAGCACCGTCCGGAACACTGAAGCTTTCTTT. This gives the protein CASTVRNTEAFF.

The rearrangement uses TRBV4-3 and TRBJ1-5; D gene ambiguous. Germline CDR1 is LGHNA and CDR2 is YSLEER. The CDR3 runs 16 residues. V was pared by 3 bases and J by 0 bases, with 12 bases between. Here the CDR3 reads CASSQTRTYSNQPQHF. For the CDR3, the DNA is TGCGCCAGCAGCCAGACCCGGACGTATAGCAATCAGCCCCAGCATTTT.

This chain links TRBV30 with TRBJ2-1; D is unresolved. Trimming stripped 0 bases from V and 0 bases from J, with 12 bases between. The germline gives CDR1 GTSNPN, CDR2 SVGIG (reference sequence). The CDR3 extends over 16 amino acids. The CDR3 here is CAWSVVGLYSYNEQFF. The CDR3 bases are TGTGCCTGGAGTGTAGTTGGCCTCTACTCCTACAATGAGCAGTTCTTC.

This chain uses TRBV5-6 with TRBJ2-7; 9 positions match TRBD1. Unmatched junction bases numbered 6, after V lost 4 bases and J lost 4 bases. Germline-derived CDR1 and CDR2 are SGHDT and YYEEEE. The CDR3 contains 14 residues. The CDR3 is CASSMGQGLYEQYF. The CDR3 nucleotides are TGTGCCAGCAGCATGGGACAGGGCCTGTACGAGCAGTACTTC. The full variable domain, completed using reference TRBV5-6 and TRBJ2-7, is DAGVTQSPTHLIKTRGQQVTLRCSPKSGHDTVSWYQQALGQGPQFIFQYYEEEERQRGNFPDRFSGHQFPNYSSELNVNALLLGDSALYLCASSMGQGLYEQYFGPGTRLTVT.

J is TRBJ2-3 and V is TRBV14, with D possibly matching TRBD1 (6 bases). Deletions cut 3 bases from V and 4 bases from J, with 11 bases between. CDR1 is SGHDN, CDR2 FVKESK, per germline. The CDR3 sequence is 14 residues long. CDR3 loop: CASSQFQGPDTQYF. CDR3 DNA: TGTGCCAGCAGCCAGTTTCAGGGGCCAGATACGCAGTATTTT.

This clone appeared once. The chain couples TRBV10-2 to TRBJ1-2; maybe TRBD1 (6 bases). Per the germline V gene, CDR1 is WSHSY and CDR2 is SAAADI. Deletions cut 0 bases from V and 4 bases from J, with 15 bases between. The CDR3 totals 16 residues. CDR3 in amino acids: CASSESRKGGGYGYTF. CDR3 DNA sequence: TGCGCCAGCAGTGAGTCGAGGAAAGGGGGGGGCTATGGCTACACCTTC.

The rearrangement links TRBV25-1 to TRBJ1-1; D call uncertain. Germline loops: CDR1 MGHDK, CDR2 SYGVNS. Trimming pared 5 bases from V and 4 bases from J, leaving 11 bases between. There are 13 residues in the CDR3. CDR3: CASSLDTLTEAFF. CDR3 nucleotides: TGTGCCAGCAGTTTAGACACCCTCACTGAAGCTTTCTTT.

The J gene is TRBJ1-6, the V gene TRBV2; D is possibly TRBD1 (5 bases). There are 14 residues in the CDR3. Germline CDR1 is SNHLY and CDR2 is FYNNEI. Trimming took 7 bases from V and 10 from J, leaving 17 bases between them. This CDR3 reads CASTAGRASSPLHF. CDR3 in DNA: TGTGCCAGCACCGCGGGACGCGCCAGCTCACCCCTCCACTTT.

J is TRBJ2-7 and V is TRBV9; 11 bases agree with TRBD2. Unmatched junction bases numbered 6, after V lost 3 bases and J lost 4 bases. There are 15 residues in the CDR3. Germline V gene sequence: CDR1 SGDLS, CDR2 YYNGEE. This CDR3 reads CASSAGTSGGYEQYF. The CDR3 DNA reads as TGTGCCAGCAGCGCCGGGACTAGCGGAGGGTACGAGCAGTACTTC.

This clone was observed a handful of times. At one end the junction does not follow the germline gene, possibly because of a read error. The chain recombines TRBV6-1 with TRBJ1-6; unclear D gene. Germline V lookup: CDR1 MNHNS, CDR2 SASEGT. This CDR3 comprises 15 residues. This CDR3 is CASREAGRYNSPLHF. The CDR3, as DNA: TGTGCCAGCAGGGAGGCGGGCAGGTATAATTCGCCCCTCCACTTT.